At least ten counts were recorded for the clone carrying this T cell receptor (beta chain). What it recognizes is unknown. This sample is drawn from a study of T-cell reconstitution after alpha-beta-depleted transplantation in children. General study results and limits: One year after transplant, T-cell counts and diversity came mostly from newly produced T cells. Surviving recipient T cells and thymic progenitors produced the high day-60 TCRbeta diversity seen in some patients. Alpha-beta T cells present about two months after transplant were reported to originate from several hundred expanded graft clones.

CDR1 and CDR2 from the germline V gene are DFQATT and SNEGSKA (reference sequence). V lost 3 bases, J lost 0 bases, and 2 bases stayed unmatched. The CDR3 contains 13 residues. Unique molecular identifiers were incorporated into the prepared TCRbeta library. TCRdb itself ran the PCR reads through MiXCR, one entry per CDR3 protein. The table records roughly 670,000 distinct CDR3 sequences, about 12% of them present only once. This chain uses TRBV20-1 with TRBJ2-7; 7 bases align to TRBD2. The material sequenced was PBMCs, taken before TCRalphabeta/CD19-depleted stem cell transplant. This sequence was found in a girl aged 2 to 10 with congenital amegakaryocytic thrombocytopenia, due to receive a stem cell transplant. This chain's CDR3 is CSASGRLSYEQYF. As DNA, the CDR3 is TGCAGTGCTAGCGGGAGGCTCTCCTACGAGCAGTACTTC.